This TCR beta chain came from a study of T cell responses to AZD1222 COVID-19 vaccine. Sequenced by immunoSEQ multiplex PCR; TCRdb stores in-frame clones only, minus some. The table lists about 160,000 clones, 85% to 95% of them singletons. The CDR3 contains 13 residues. Germline V gene lookup returns CDR1 MRHNA and CDR2 SNTAGT. Deletions cut 6 bases from V and 0 bases from J, with 8 bases between. The sample was peripheral blood, taken on day 0 of AZD1222 vaccination. The sequence was collected from an adult in good health. The rearrangement links TRBV6-4 to TRBJ1-1; unclear D gene. The CDR3 sequence: CASREDLNTEAFF. The CDR3 bases are TGTGCCAGCAGAGAGGACCTGAACACTGAAGCTTTCTTT.